Below are 18 T cell receptor beta chains sequenced from a single sample in a study of T cell changes during pregnancy in multiple sclerosis. The protocol was immunoSEQ multiplex PCR, while the TCRdb copy is restricted to in-frame clones and leaves out a portion. The sample records 67,000 or so clones, roughly 92% being singletons. The input for sequencing was CD8+ T cells from peripheral blood mononuclear cells, taken in the third trimester of pregnancy. The receptors stem from a female donor in good health, enrolled as a control in a pregnancy study.

The chain has TRBV6-1 and TRBJ2-7; D is uncertain. Germline CDR1 and CDR2: MNHNS and SASEGT. The CDR3 covers 16 residues. V gave up 2 bases and J gave up 0 bases, with 14 bases separating them. In DNA, the CDR3 is TGTGCCAGCAGTGAATATAGAGGTGGTTACTCCTACGAGCAGTACTTC. It specifies CASSEYRGGYSYEQYF.

This clone was seen more than once but under ten times. The V and J genes are TRBV10-3 and TRBJ2-7; tentatively, D is TRBD1 (6 bases). The CDR3 is 15 residues long. The V end was cut by 6 bases, the J end by 3 bases, with 18 bases between. The germline V gene encodes CDR1 ENHRY and CDR2 SYGVKD. In DNA, the CDR3 is TGTGCCATCAGCCCACAGGAAACAGGGCGCTACGAGCAGTACTTC. Protein product: CAISPQETGRYEQYF.

The V call is TRBV11-2, the J call TRBJ2-1; 10 positions agree with TRBD2. Per the germline V gene, CDR1 is SGHAT and CDR2 is FQNNGV. The CDR3 is made up of 16 amino acids. V lost 5 bases, J lost 0 bases, and 4 bases stayed unmatched. CDR3: CASSDSGGSSYNEQFF. CDR3 nucleotides: TGTGCCAGCAGCGATAGCGGGGGGAGCTCCTACAATGAGCAGTTCTTC. Looking up the rest from reference TRBV11-2 and TRBJ2-1 gives the full variable domain: EAGVAQSPRYKIIEKRQSVAFWCNPISGHATLYWYQQILGQGPKLLIQFQNNGVVDDSQLPKDRFSAERLKGVDSTLKIQPAKLEDSAVYLCASSDSGGSSYNEQFFGPGTRLTVL.

The chain links TRBV13 to TRBJ1-3; D might be TRBD1 (5 bases). The germline gives CDR1 PRHDT, CDR2 FYEKMQ (reference sequence). This CDR3 is built from 12 residues. The V end lost 2 bases, the J end lost 8 bases, and 7 bases lay between the germline ends. CDR3 bases: TGTGCCAGCAGCTTACAGGGATACACCATATATTTT. Translation gives CASSLQGYTIYF.

This clone has a handful of counts. The V and J genes are TRBV9 and TRBJ1-1; 7 nucleotides match TRBD1. V gave up 4 bases and J gave up 4 bases; unmatched junction bases: 13. The CDR3 loop spans 16 amino acids. Germline V lookup: CDR1 SGDLS, CDR2 YYNGEE. The CDR3 sequence: CASSHAEGARLTEAFF. Here the CDR3 DNA reads TGTGCCAGCAGCCACGCTGAGGGGGCGCGCCTCACTGAAGCTTTCTTT.

The chain joins TRBV27 to TRBJ1-1, with 7 nucleotides matching TRBD1. Germline V gene sequence: CDR1 MNHEY, CDR2 SMNVEV (reference sequence). V trimming: 7 bases; J trimming: 5 bases; junction bases outside the gene matches: 22. The CDR3 sequence is 18 residues long. The DNA of the CDR3 is TGTGCCAGCACACAAATCGGACAGGATGAATCGGGGCGGACTGAAGCTTTCTTT. Protein sequence: CASTQIGQDESGRTEAFF.

This clone was detected once. The V and J genes are TRBV27 and TRBJ1-1; TRBD1 aligns across 10 bases. This CDR3 is 13 amino acids long. The V and J ends lost 7 bases and 4 bases, in that order; junction bases with no gene match: 3. Germline-derived CDR1 and CDR2 are MNHEY and SMNVEV (reference sequence). CDR3 protein: CASTTGGVTEAFF. In nucleotides, the CDR3 is TGTGCCAGCACGACAGGGGGCGTCACTGAAGCTTTCTTT.

The rearrangement uses TRBV19 and TRBJ1-5; 9 nucleotides line up with TRBD1. J was trimmed by 2 bases and V by 4 bases; bases with no gene match: 6. CDR3 size: 16 residues. The germline gives CDR1 LNHDA, CDR2 SQIVND (reference sequence). This chain's CDR3 is CASSTDRGDGNQPQHF. The CDR3 DNA reads TGTGCCAGTAGTACGGACAGGGGCGATGGCAATCAGCCCCAGCATTTT.

The CDR3 DNA is TGTGCCAGCAGCTTAAAAGTCGCCCCCCCCGGGGACACTGAAGCTTTCTTT. This translates into CASSLKVAPPGDTEAFF. The chain has TRBV7-9 and TRBJ1-1, with unresolved D. The germline V gene has CDR1 SEHNR and CDR2 FQNEAQ (reference sequence). CDR3 length equals 17 residues. V lost 2 bases, J lost 3 bases, and 19 bases lay in between.

This clone was counted once. V is TRBV4-2 and J is TRBJ2-3, with D maybe TRBD1 (5 bases). CDR1 is LGHNA, CDR2 YNFKEQ, per germline. The CDR3 runs to 15 residues. V dropped 0 bases and J dropped 0 bases, with 7 bases sitting between them. CDR3 coding DNA: TGTGCCAGCAGCCAAGAGCAGGGTAGCACAGATACGCAGTATTTT. Amino acids: CASSQEQGSTDTQYF.

The J gene is TRBJ2-1, the V gene TRBV27, with TRBD2 matching over 10 bases. CDR1 is MNHEY, CDR2 SMNVEV, per germline (reference sequence). The CDR3 has 18 residues. V was clipped by 1 base and J by 5 bases; unmatched bases: 11. The CDR3: CASSLYPGTSGADNEQFF. The CDR3, as DNA: TGTGCCAGCAGTTTATATCCAGGCACTAGCGGGGCCGACAATGAGCAGTTCTTC.

This clone is a singleton in its sample. The chain uses TRBV19 and TRBJ2-2, with TRBD2 as a possible D gene (5 bases). The CDR3 has 13 residues. Per the germline V gene, CDR1 is LNHDA and CDR2 is SQIVND (reference sequence). The V and J ends lost 11 bases and 0 bases respectively, with 10 bases between them. The CDR3 DNA is TGTGCCGGGAGTGGCTCGAACACCGGGGAGCTGTTTTTT. This gives the protein CAGSGSNTGELFF.

V and J are TRBV4-3 and TRBJ2-7; weak D call: TRBD2 (6 bases). V lost 0 bases and J 0 bases, leaving 18 bases between the germline ends. CDR1 is LGHNA, CDR2 YSLEER, per germline. The CDR3 sequence is 18 residues long. DNA of the CDR3: TGCGCCAGCAGCCAAGATAGGCTGGAGGGCCTGAGCTCCTACGAGCAGTACTTC. Its translation: CASSQDRLEGLSSYEQYF.

The J gene is TRBJ1-2, the V gene TRBV9; possible D gene TRBD1, 5 bases. Between the trimmed V and J ends, which lost 2 bases and 4 bases, there was a span of 18 bases. Germline loops: CDR1 SGDLS, CDR2 YYNGEE. CDR3 length: 16 residues. CDR3 sequence: CASSVNSGFNGYGYTF. CDR3 sequence (DNA): TGTGCCAGCAGCGTTAACTCAGGGTTCAACGGCTATGGCTACACCTTC. The entire variable domain, with the rest obtained from reference TRBV9 and TRBJ1-2, is as follows: DSGVTQTPKHLITATGQRVTLRCSPRSGDLSVYWYQQSLDQGLQFLIQYYNGEERAKGNILERFSAQQFPDLHSELNLSSLELGDSALYFCASSVNSGFNGYGYTFGSGTRLTVV.

Turning to this clone: One end of the junction varies from germline; a read error may be responsible. This chain connects TRBV7-9 to TRBJ2-5; 13 bases align to TRBD2. Per germline, CDR1 SEHNR and CDR2 FQNEAQ (reference sequence). There are 15 residues in the CDR3. Here the CDR3 reads CASSLSTSGGEIQYF. For the CDR3, the DNA is TGTGCCAGCAGCTTAAGTACTAGCGGGGGGGAGATCCAGTACTTC.

The CDR3 protein is CAWTHRVDPYEQYF. The CDR3, as DNA: TGTGCCTGGACTCACAGGGTGGACCCCTACGAGCAGTACTTC. The gene calls are TRBV30 and TRBJ2-7; D may be TRBD1 (6 bases). The CDR3 has 14 amino acids. Trimming stripped 4 bases from V and 2 bases from J, with 15 bases between. The germline gives CDR1 GTSNPN, CDR2 SVGIG (reference sequence).

The chain carries TRBV9 and TRBJ1-2; D unclear. Germline V gene sequence: CDR1 SGDLS, CDR2 YYNGEE. The length of the CDR3 is 16 residues. Trimming cost V 2 bases and J 2 bases, with 16 bases left between them. The CDR3 spells CASSVTPDTPNYGYTF. As DNA, the CDR3 is TGTGCCAGCAGCGTTACCCCAGACACCCCCAACTATGGCTACACCTTC.

The CDR3 here is CASSQETRMNTEAFF. CDR3 nucleotides: TGCGCCAGCAGCCAAGAGACGAGGATGAACACTGAAGCTTTCTTT. The chain couples TRBV4-1 to TRBJ1-1, with D uncertain. The CDR3 has 15 residues. Trimming stripped 0 bases from V and 0 bases from J, with 8 bases between. Germline V gives CDR1 MGHRA, CDR2 YSYEKL.